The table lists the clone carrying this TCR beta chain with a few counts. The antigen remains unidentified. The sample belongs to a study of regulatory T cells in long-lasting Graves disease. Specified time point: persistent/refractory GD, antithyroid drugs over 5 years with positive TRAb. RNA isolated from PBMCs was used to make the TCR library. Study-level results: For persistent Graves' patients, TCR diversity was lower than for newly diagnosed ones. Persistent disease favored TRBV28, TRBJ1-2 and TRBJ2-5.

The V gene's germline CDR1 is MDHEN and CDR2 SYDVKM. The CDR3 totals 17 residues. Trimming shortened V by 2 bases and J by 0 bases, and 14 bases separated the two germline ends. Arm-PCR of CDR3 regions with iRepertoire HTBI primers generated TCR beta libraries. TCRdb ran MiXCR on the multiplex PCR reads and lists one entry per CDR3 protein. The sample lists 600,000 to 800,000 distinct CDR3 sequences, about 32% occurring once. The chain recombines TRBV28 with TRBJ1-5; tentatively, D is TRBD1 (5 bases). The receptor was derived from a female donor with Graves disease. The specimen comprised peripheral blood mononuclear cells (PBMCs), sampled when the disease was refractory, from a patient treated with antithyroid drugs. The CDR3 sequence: CASSLTVGQVSNQPQHF. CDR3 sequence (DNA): TGTGCCAGCAGTTTAACGGTGGGGCAGGTTAGCAATCAGCCCCAGCATTTT.